The present entry profiles one T cell receptor beta chain with its context. What it binds is not known. V gave up 8 bases and J gave up 5 bases, with 12 bases separating them. Germline CDR1 MNHEY, CDR2 SVGAGI. This CDR3 contains 12 residues. The sample is drawn from a study of identical twins. Study-level results: Out-of-frame TCR alpha sharing in monozygotic twins exceeded recombination model predictions. There were fewer insertions in abundant cord blood beta clonotypes, but memory repertoires showed no such pattern.

Each CDR3 protein is one row after TCRdb ran MiXCR on the 5' RACE reads. The sample has roughly 540,000 distinct CDR3 sequences; 22% are singletons. The same sample was also used in a study of T cells expressing NK-cell markers. Per that study: Beta-chain profiling covered CD3+CD56+NKG2C+, CD3+CD56+NKG2C- and CD3+CD56-NKG2C+ sorted subsets. HCMV specificity was not established for the expanded NKG2C+ T cell clones.

Input material: CD4+ T cells sorted from blood. This sequence was found in a woman aged 18-30 years in good health. The genes are TRBV6-5 and TRBJ2-5, with D possibly TRBD1 on 6 matching bases. CDR3 sequence (DNA): TGTGCCAGCGGGGGCTTAGGGGAGACCCAGTACTTC. Translation: CASGGLGETQYF.